The clone carrying this T cell receptor beta chain was observed many times. Antigen: not known. 2 million unsorted PBMCs were stored in RNAlater at -80 °C before RNA extraction. This record comes from a study of neurological immune-mediated disorders. With 10-nucleotide random UMIs, 5'RACE was used to make the cDNA. From the 5' RACE reads, TCRdb called clonotypes with MiXCR, one entry per CDR3 protein. The data show tens of thousands of distinct CDR3 sequences, with around 5.2% seen just once and 7.4% held by the top ten. Regarding the study as a whole: Multiple sclerosis patients had less TCR clonal expansion than even healthy controls, unlike HTLV-1-associated myelopathy.

In germline, CDR1 is SGHRS, CDR2 YFSETQ. The length of the CDR3 is 17 residues. The trim removed 0 bases at V and 7 bases at J, leaving 13 bases unmatched. The sequencing sample was made of PBMCs. This receptor was identified in a man younger than 35 with multiple sclerosis. This chain connects TRBV5-1 to TRBJ2-1; 7 bases align to TRBD1. The CDR3 loop is CASSLAVGGVGTNEQFF. Written as DNA, the CDR3 is TGCGCCAGCAGCTTGGCTGTAGGGGGCGTGGGTACGAATGAGCAGTTCTTC.